These 13 T cell receptor beta chains were sequenced from one sample in a study of OX40 agonist ivuxolimab in advanced cancers. Profiling relied on immunoSEQ multiplex PCR, and the TCRdb table lists in-frame clones only, not all of them. The table lists about 73,000 clones, around 89% of them singletons. The specimen comprised CD4+ or CD8+ T cells sorted from blood, sampled in a trial of the OX40 agonist ivuxolimab. The origin of the receptors is an adult with an advanced solid tumor such as melanoma, head and neck, liver or kidney cancer.

The CDR3 DNA reads TGTGCCAGCAGCTTTACTAGCGTGGACAATGAGCAGTTCTTC. Its translation: CASSFTSVDNEQFF. The chain carries TRBV13 and TRBJ2-1, with 7 bases that match TRBD2. The germline gives CDR1 PRHDT, CDR2 FYEKMQ (reference sequence). CDR3 length equals 14 residues. Losses at the gene ends were 3 bases for V and 5 bases for J; bases not matched to a gene: 4. Full variable domain (rest looked up from reference TRBV13 and TRBJ2-1): AAGVIQSPRHLIKEKRETATLKCYPIPRHDTVYWYQQGPGQDPQFLISFYEKMQSDKGSIPDRFSAQQFSDYHSELNMSSLELGDSALYFCASSFTSVDNEQFFGPGTRLTVL.

This chain joins TRBV6-5 and TRBJ2-5; D remains ambiguous. The DNA end is more similar to TRBJ2-7, so the J call may be wrong. The germline CDR1 and CDR2 sequences are MNHEY and SVGAGI. The CDR3 totals 11 residues. The CDR3: CATISVHEQYF. In DNA form, the CDR3 reads TGTGCCACCATTTCGGTCCACGAGCAGTACTTC.

This chain joins TRBV28 and TRBJ2-7, with TRBD1 as a possible D gene (5 bases). The ends were cut back, 7 bases at V and 1 base at J, with 11 bases in the middle. The CDR3 length is 13 residues. Germline V gene lookup returns CDR1 MDHEN and CDR2 SYDVKM. The DNA of the CDR3 is TGTGCCAGCAATCACAGGCTATCCTACGAGCAGTACTTC. This gives the protein CASNHRLSYEQYF.

CDR3 nucleotide sequence: TGTGCCTGGAGTCCCCACCCAAATCAGCCCCAGCATTTT. As protein: CAWSPHPNQPQHF. V usage is TRBV30 and J usage is TRBJ1-5; unclear D gene. V was cut by 2 bases and J by 4 bases, with 9 bases left in between. Per germline, CDR1 GTSNPN and CDR2 SVGIG (reference sequence). This CDR3 region has 13 residues.

The rearrangement joins TRBV14 to TRBJ1-1; 7 bases fit TRBD1. After removal of 4 bases from V and 3 bases from J, the junction contained 2 bases not matched to a gene. Per germline, CDR1 SGHDN and CDR2 FVKESK. The CDR3 covers 13 residues. CDR3 sequence: CASSLTGHTEAFF. CDR3 nucleotide sequence: TGTGCCAGCAGCCTGACAGGGCACACTGAAGCTTTCTTT. Drawing the rest from reference TRBV14 and TRBJ1-1, the complete variable domain is EAGVTQFPSHSVIEKGQTVTLRCDPISGHDNLYWYRRVMGKEIKFLLHFVKESKQDESGMPNNRFLAERTGGTYSTLKVQPAELEDSGVYFCASSLTGHTEAFFGQGTRLTVV.

The genes are TRBV19 and TRBJ2-5; D may correspond to TRBD1 or TRBD2 (5 bases each). The CDR3 has 14 amino acids. CDR1 is LNHDA and CDR2 is SQIVND in the germline V gene (reference sequence). V lost 4 bases and J 7 bases, leaving 16 bases between the germline ends. The CDR3 loop reads CASSNGLTQGTQYF. The CDR3 DNA follows: TGTGCCAGTAGTAACGGACTGACCCAGGGGACCCAGTACTTC.

This chain joins TRBV7-2 and TRBJ2-3; tentative D call: TRBD2 (6 bases). This CDR3 contains 16 residues. CDR1 SGHTA and CDR2 FQGNSA come from the germline V gene. Trimming took 1 base from V and 2 from J, leaving 13 bases between them. The CDR3 bases are TGTGCCAGCAGCTTAGTAGCGGACGTAATCACAGATACGCAGTATTTT. It encodes CASSLVADVITDTQYF.

The chain is built from TRBV2 and TRBJ2-2; D might be TRBD1 (5 bases). Trimming took 1 base from V and 0 from J, leaving 6 bases between them. The CDR3 sequence is 15 residues long. From germline, CDR1 is SNHLY and CDR2 FYNNEI. In DNA form, the CDR3 reads TGTGCCAGCAGTGAAGGGACAACGAACACCGGGGAGCTGTTTTTT. This codes for CASSEGTTNTGELFF.

This chain links TRBV5-4 with TRBJ1-1; 8 bases are shared with TRBD1. V trimming: 3 bases; J trimming: 8 bases; junction bases outside the gene matches: 12. In germline, CDR1 is SGHNT, CDR2 YYREEE (reference sequence). The CDR3 is 15 residues long. The CDR3 here is CASSSTLDRGPEAFF. CDR3 sequence (DNA): TGTGCCAGCAGCTCGACCCTAGACAGGGGCCCCGAAGCTTTCTTT.

The chain uses TRBV5-6 and TRBJ1-1; D unresolved. V gave up 0 bases and J gave up 3 bases, with 6 bases separating them. The CDR3 length is 13 residues. CDR1 and CDR2 from the germline V gene are SGHDT and YYEEEE. CDR3 nucleotides: TGTGCCAGCAGCTTGGAGGACTACACTGAAGCTTTCTTT. The encoded protein is CASSLEDYTEAFF. Combining the CDR3 with reference TRBV5-6 and TRBJ1-1 gives the whole variable domain DAGVTQSPTHLIKTRGQQVTLRCSPKSGHDTVSWYQQALGQGPQFIFQYYEEEERQRGNFPDRFSGHQFPNYSSELNVNALLLGDSALYLCASSLEDYTEAFFGQGTRLTVV.

The chain links TRBV5-4 to TRBJ2-5, with D uncertain. V lost 1 base and J 3 bases, leaving 13 bases between the germline ends. Germline CDR1 is SGHNT and CDR2 is YYREEE (reference sequence). CDR3 length equals 15 residues. The CDR3 DNA reads as TGTGCCAGCAGCTTGAGATCCGCGGCAGAAGAGACCCAGTACTTC. This codes for CASSLRSAAEETQYF.

This clone was detected a few times. V and J are TRBV9 and TRBJ1-5, with a weak D call TRBD1 (6 bases). The CDR3 runs to 14 residues. Germline loops: CDR1 SGDLS, CDR2 YYNGEE. The germline V and J ends were trimmed by 4 bases and 1 base, with 9 bases remaining between them. The CDR3 reads CASSQTGSNQPQHF. CDR3 coding DNA: TGTGCCAGCAGCCAGACAGGCAGCAATCAGCCCCAGCATTTT.

This clone turned up a few times. The chain recombines TRBV4-2 with TRBJ2-7; D is unclear. This CDR3 comprises 14 residues. Germline V gene data show CDR1 as LGHNA and CDR2 as YNFKEQ. V shed 1 base and J shed 0 bases, with 7 bases lying between them. The CDR3 nucleotides read TGTGCCAGCAGCCAAGGGCACCTCTCCTACGAGCAGTACTTC. This sequence encodes CASSQGHLSYEQYF.